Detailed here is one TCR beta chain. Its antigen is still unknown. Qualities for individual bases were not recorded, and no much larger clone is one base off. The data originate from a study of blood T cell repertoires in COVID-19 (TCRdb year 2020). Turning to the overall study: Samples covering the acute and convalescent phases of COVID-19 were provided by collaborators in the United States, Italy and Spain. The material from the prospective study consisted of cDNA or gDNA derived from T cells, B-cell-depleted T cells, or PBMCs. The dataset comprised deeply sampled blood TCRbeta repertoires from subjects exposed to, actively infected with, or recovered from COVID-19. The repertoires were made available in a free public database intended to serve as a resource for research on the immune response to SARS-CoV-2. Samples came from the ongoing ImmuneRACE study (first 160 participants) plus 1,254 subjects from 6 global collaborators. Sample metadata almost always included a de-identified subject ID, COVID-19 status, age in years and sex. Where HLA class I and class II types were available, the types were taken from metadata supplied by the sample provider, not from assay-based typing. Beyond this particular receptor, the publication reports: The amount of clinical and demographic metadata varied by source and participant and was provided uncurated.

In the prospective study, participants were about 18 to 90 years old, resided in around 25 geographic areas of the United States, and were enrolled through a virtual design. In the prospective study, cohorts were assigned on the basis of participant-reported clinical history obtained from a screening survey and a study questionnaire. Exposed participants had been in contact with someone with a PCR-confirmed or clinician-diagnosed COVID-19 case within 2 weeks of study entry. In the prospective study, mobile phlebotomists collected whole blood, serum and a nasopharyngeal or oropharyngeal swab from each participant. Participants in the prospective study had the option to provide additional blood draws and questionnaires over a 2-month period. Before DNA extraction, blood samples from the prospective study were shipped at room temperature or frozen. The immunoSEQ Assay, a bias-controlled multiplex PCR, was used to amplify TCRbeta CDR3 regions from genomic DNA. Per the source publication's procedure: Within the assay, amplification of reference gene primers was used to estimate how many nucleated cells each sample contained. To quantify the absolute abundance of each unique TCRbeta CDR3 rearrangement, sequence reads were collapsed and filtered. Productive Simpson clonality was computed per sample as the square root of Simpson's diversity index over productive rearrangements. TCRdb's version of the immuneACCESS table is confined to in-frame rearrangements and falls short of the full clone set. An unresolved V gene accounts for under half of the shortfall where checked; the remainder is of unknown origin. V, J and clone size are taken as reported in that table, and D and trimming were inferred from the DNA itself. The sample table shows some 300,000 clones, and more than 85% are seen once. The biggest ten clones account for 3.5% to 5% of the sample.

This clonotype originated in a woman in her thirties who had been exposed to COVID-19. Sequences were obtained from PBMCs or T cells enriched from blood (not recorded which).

Here the CDR3 is given as CASSIERGSEAFF. The nucleotide sequence is TGTGCCAGTAGTATAGAGAGAGGGTCTGAAGCTTTCTTT. The V and J segments used are TRBV19 and TRBJ1-1; the D segment cannot be called with confidence. Including the terminal cysteine and phenylalanine, the CDR3 comprises 13 residues. The entry retains the CDR3 DNA only, 39 bases that are in frame from base 1. Trimming costs V 0 bases and J 6 bases, and their ends lie 8 bases apart. From the germline V gene (reference sequence), CDR1 is LNHDA and CDR2 is SQIVND.